This TCR beta chain originates from a study of cytomegalovirus exposure and HLA in healthy donors. Overall study findings and caveats: As a later analysis showed, a missense DCLRE1C variant was linked to trimming of TCR beta V- and J-genes.

This clone was detected once. The antigen remains undetermined. Trimming cost V 3 bases and J 6 bases; bases outside gene matches: 5. Germline V gene data show CDR1 as SGHNT and CDR2 as YYREEE (reference sequence). CDR3 length: 14 residues. 13 Jbeta primers and 60 Vbeta primers were used for the PCR. The method was immunoSEQ multiplex PCR; TCRdb's version includes in-frame clones alone and lacks a portion of them. Of about 82,000 clones listed, 84% are singletons. Sequencing input: PBMCs. The clonotype was recovered from a man in his 70s in good health and CMV-seropositive. This sequence joins TRBV5-4 and TRBJ2-5, with TRBD1 matching over 10 bases. CDR3 sequence reads: CASSSPDRGQTQYF. CDR3 DNA sequence: TGTGCCAGCAGCTCACCTGACAGGGGGCAGACCCAGTACTTC. The full variable domain, its missing parts supplied by reference TRBV5-4 and TRBJ2-5, is ETGVTQSPTHLIKTRGQQVTLRCSSQSGHNTVSWYQQALGQGPQFIFQYYREEENGRGNFPPRFSGLQFPNYSSELNVNALELDDSALYLCASSSPDRGQTQYFGPGTRLLVL.